The 6 T cell receptor beta chains below all came from one sample that was sequenced in a study of T-cell reconstitution after alpha-beta-depleted transplantation in children. Unique molecular identifiers were incorporated during preparation of the TCRbeta library. TCRdb passed the PCR reads through MiXCR, listing each CDR3 protein once. The sample consists of fewer than 700,000 distinct CDR3 sequences, approximately 12% of them appearing once. The source material was PBMCs, mostly from graft donor cells, sampled 360 days after TCRalphabeta/CD19-depleted stem cell transplant. The source of these receptors is a male patient aged 10 to 17 who had a stem cell transplant for acute myeloid leukemia, so the T cells may come from the graft donor.

A remark on this clonotype: This sequence may be a read error, since a much larger clone differs from it by one base. The rearrangement links TRBV30 to TRBJ2-2; TRBD2 might be the D (5 bases). V lost 0 bases and J 2 bases, leaving 22 bases between the germline ends. The V gene's germline CDR1 is GTSNPN and CDR2 SVGIG (reference sequence). The CDR3 is 19 residues long. This CDR3 reads CAWSVLDVPGPINTGELFF. CDR3 coding DNA: TGTGCCTGGAGTGTACTAGACGTTCCCGGACCTATCAACACCGGGGAGCTGTTTTTT.

Only a few counts were recorded for this clonotype. J is TRBJ1-2 and V is TRBV5-1, with TRBD1 identical over 7 bases. CDR1 and CDR2 (germline): SGHRS, YFSETQ. The CDR3 has 13 residues. V lost 0 bases and J lost 13; bases outside the gene matches: 9. The CDR3 region is CASSLAGDSLCTF. CDR3 nucleotide sequence: TGCGCCAGCAGCTTGGCCGGGGACAGCCTGTGCACCTTC. Based on the CDR3 plus reference TRBV5-1 and TRBJ1-2, the full variable domain is KAGVTQTPRYLIKTRGQQVTLSCSPISGHRSVSWYQQTPGQGLQFLFEYFSETQRNKGNFPGRFSGRQFSNSRSEMNVSTLELGDSALYLCASSLAGDSLCTFGSGTRLTVV.

This clonotype was observed a handful of times. The chain carries TRBV4-3 and TRBJ2-7; 9 nucleotides align to TRBD1. CDR1 and CDR2 from the germline V gene are LGHNA and YSLEER. V shed 2 bases, J shed 0 bases, and the junction held 11 bases outside the gene matches. The CDR3 length is 18 residues. The CDR3 nucleotides read TGCGCCAGCAGCCAATCCGGGACAGGGATCCTCTCCTCCTACGAGCAGTACTTC. Encoded protein: CASSQSGTGILSSYEQYF.

This clonotype showed up many times. The V gene is TRBV28, the J gene TRBJ2-2; possible D gene TRBD2, 6 bases. Germline assignment: CDR1 MDHEN and CDR2 SYDVKM. Trimming took off 2 bases at V and 0 bases at J, with 7 bases between the two ends. This CDR3 is 15 amino acids long. As DNA, the CDR3 is TGTGCCAGCAGTTTACCGGGGGCGAACACCGGGGAGCTGTTTTTT. Its translation is CASSLPGANTGELFF. The entire variable domain, with the rest obtained from reference TRBV28 and TRBJ2-2, is as follows: DVKVTQSSRYLVKRTGEKVFLECVQDMDHENMFWYRQDPGLGLRLIYFSYDVKMKEKGDIPEGYSVSREKKERFSLILESASTNQTSMYLCASSLPGANTGELFFGEGSRLTVL.

The chain recombines TRBV28 with TRBJ2-7; D unresolved. CDR3 length equals 11 residues. Germline loops: CDR1 MDHEN, CDR2 SYDVKM. Trimming took 6 bases from V and 10 from J, leaving 13 bases between them. The CDR3 nucleotides read TGTGCCAGCAGGGGCCCCTTGTATCAGTACTTC. Translated: CASRGPLYQYF.

This clonotype was counted a few times. This chain joins TRBV5-6 and TRBJ2-7, with TRBD2 matching over 12 bases. V was clipped by 1 base and J by 0 bases; unmatched bases: 5. The V gene's germline CDR1 is SGHDT and CDR2 YYEEEE. The CDR3 sequence is 17 residues long. This CDR3 is CASSLRTSGMSSYEQYF. As DNA, the CDR3 is TGTGCCAGCAGCTTGAGGACTAGCGGGATGAGCTCCTACGAGCAGTACTTC.